This T cell receptor beta chain was captured by sequencing in a study of blood T cell repertoires in COVID-19. Study summary: Samples representing acute and convalescent COVID-19 were sourced from the United States, Italy and Spain. Sources were T cells, B-cell-depleted T cells, or PBMCs; the material itself was cDNA or gDNA.

Authors' data handling: Nucleated cell counts were estimated from reference gene primer amplification. Libraries were prepared by immunoSEQ multiplex PCR; TCRdb keeps only in-frame clonotypes and omits some of them. The V and J calls and the clone size are those of that table, but D and trimming were determined from the DNA. The table has a few hundred thousand clones, 85% to 90% seen once. The CDR3 runs to 16 residues. Germline V lookup: CDR1 MNHEY, CDR2 SVGEGT. Trimming removed 6 bases from V and 3 bases from J, with 21 bases in between. The TCR comes from a man in his late teens or twenties with COVID-19, enrolled during active disease. Material for sequencing was peripheral blood. This rearrangement joins TRBV6-2 or TRBV6-3 to TRBJ2-7; a weak D match, TRBD1 (7 bases). CDR3 in DNA: TGTGCCAGCAGCCCTCGCCGCGGGACAGCGGGCTACGAGCAGTACTTC. Its translation: CASSPRRGTAGYEQYF.